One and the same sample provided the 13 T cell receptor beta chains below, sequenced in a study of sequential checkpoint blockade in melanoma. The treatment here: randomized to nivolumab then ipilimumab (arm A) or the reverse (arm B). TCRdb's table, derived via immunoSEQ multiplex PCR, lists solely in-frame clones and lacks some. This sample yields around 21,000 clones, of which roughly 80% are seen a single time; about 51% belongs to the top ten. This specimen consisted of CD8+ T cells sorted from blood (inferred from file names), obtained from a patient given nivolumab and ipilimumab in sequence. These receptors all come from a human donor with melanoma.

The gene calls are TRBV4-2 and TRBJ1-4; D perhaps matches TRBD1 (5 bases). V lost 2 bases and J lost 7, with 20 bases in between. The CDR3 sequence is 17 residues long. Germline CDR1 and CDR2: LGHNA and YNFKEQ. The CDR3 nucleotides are TGTGCCAGCAGCCAATTTGGGGGGATGGCAGGAACTGAAAAACTGTTTTTT. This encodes CASSQFGGMAGTEKLFF.

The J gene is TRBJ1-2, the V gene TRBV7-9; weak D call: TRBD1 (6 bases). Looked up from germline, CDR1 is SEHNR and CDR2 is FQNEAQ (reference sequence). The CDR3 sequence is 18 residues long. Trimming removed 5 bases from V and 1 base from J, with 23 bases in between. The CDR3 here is CASSARGAGAQGNYGYTF. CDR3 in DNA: TGTGCCAGCAGCGCCAGAGGGGCAGGGGCGCAGGGTAACTATGGCTACACCTTC. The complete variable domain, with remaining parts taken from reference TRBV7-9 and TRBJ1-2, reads DTGVSQNPRHKITKRGQNVTFRCDPISEHNRLYWYRQTLGQGPEFLTYFQNEAQLEKSRLLSDRFSAERPKGSFSTLEIQRTEQGDSAMYLCASSARGAGAQGNYGYTFGSGTRLTVV.

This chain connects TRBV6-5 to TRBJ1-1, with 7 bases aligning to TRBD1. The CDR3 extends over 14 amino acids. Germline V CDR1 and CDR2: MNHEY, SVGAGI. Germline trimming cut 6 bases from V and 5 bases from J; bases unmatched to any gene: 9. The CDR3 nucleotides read TGTGCCAGCAGACTTGTAAACAGGGGTACTGAAGCTTTCTTT. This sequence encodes CASRLVNRGTEAFF.

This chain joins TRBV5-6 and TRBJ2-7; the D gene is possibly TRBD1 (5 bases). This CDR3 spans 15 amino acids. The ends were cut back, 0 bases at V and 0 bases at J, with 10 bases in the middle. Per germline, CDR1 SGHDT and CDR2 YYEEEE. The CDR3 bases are TGTGCCAGCAGCTTGGGGCAGGGTCCCTCCTACGAGCAGTACTTC. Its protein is CASSLGQGPSYEQYF.

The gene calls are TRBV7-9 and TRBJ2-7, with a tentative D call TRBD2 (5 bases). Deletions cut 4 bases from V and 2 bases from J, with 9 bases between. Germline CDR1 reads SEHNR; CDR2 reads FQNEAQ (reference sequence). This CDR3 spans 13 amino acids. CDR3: CASSSGITYEQYF. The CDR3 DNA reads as TGTGCCAGCAGCTCCGGGATTACCTACGAGCAGTACTTC.

This CDR3 reads CASSEIAGSQETQYF. The DNA for the CDR3 is TGCGCCAGCAGCGAAATAGCGGGGTCACAAGAGACCCAGTACTTC. V and J are TRBV5-1 and TRBJ2-5; 8 nucleotides line up with TRBD2. Losses at the gene ends were 4 bases for V and 2 bases for J; bases not matched to a gene: 7. In germline, CDR1 is SGHRS, CDR2 YFSETQ. The CDR3 runs to 15 residues.

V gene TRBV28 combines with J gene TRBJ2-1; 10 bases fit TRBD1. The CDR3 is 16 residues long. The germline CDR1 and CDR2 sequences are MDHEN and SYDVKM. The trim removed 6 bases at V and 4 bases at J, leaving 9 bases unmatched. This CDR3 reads CASSFTGTGDYNEQFF. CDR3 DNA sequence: TGTGCCAGCAGCTTTACCGGGACAGGGGATTACAATGAGCAGTTCTTC.

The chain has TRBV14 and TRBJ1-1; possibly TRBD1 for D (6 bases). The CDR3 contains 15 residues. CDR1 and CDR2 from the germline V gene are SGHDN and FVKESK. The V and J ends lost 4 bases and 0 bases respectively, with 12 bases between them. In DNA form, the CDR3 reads TGTGCCAGCAGCCCGGCAGGGGCCTTGAACACTGAAGCTTTCTTT. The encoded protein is CASSPAGALNTEAFF.

The DNA of the CDR3 is TGTGCCAGCAGCCAAGGTCCCGGACAGGGCGCGATGAACACTGAAGCTTTCTTT. Translating gives CASSQGPGQGAMNTEAFF. The gene calls are TRBV4-2 and TRBJ1-1, with 8 nucleotides matching TRBD1. The CDR3 has 18 amino acids. The V gene end was trimmed by 1 base and the J gene end by 0 bases; junction bases not matched to a gene: 10. Germline assignment: CDR1 LGHNA and CDR2 YNFKEQ.

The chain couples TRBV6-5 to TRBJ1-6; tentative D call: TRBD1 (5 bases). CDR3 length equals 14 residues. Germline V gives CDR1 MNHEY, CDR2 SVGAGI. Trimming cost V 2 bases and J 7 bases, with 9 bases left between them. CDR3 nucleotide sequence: TGTGCCAGCAGTTACCGGGGGAGCAATTCACCCCTCCACTTT. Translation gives CASSYRGSNSPLHF.

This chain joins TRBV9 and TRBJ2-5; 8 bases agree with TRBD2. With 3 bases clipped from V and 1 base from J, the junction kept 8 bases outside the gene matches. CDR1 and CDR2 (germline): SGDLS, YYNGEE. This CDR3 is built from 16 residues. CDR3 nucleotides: TGTGCCAGCAGCGACCCCGGGACTAGTACCCAAGAGACCCAGTACTTC. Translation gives CASSDPGTSTQETQYF. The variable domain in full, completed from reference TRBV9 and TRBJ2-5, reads DSGVTQTPKHLITATGQRVTLRCSPRSGDLSVYWYQQSLDQGLQFLIQYYNGEERAKGNILERFSAQQFPDLHSELNLSSLELGDSALYFCASSDPGTSTQETQYFGPGTRLLVL.

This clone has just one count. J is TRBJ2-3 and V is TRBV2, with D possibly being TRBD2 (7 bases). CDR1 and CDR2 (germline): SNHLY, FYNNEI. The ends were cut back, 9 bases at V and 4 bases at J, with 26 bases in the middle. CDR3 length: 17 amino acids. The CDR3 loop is CARTLFVAGARADTQYF. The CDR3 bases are TGTGCCAGGACTTTATTTGTGGCGGGGGCCCGGGCAGATACGCAGTATTTT. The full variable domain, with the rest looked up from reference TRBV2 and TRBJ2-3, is EPEVTQTPSHQVTQMGQEVILRCVPISNHLYFYWYRQILGQKVEFLVSFYNNEISEKSEIFDDQFSVERPDGSNFTLKIRSTKLEDSAMYFCARTLFVAGARADTQYFGPGTRLTVL.

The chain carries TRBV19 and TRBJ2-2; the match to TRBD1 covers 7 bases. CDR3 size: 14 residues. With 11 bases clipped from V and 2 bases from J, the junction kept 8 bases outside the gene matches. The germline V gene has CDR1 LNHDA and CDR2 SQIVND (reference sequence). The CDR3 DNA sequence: TGTGCCGGCTCCGGGACAGATAACACCGGGGAGCTGTTTTTT. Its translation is CAGSGTDNTGELFF.